This entry features one TCR beta chain sequence. This receptor's antigen is unknown. The record has no base qualities; no much larger clone is one base away. The CDR3 regions of human TCRbeta chains were analyzed by immunosequencing. As for how the authors treated the data: TCRs in the repertoires were matched against a reference library of SARS-CoV-2-specific TCRs that had been generated with the MIRA antigen-specificity platform. Breadth meant the fraction of unique TCRs that were SARS-CoV-2-associated, whereas depth meant the fraction of total T cells that were SARS-CoV-2-associated. Using the MIRA data, every spike-specific TCR was mapped to the spike region that the TCR reacted to and assigned to either a CD4 or a CD8 class. Log10-transformed breadth and depth values were compared by one-way ANOVA with Sidak's multiple comparisons tests. In TCRdb, the immuneACCESS table is reduced to in-frame sequences with V and J assigned. These tables do not hold every clone; where another copy was compared, an unresolved V gene accounts for under half, and the others remain unexplained. V and J calls and clone size are those listed in that table; D and trimming were worked out from the DNA. The sample table lists about 140,000 clones, 85% to 95% of them with a count of one. More than 10% of the sample rests with the top ten.

What this sample's time point label stands for: sample from adult after SARS-CoV-2 infection, after symptom onset. A couple of convalescent COVID-19 patients, sampled after symptom onset from adults with prior SARS-CoV-2 infection, were also TCR-sequenced for comparison. Measured from the cysteine to the phenylalanine, the CDR3 is 18 residues long. The retained sequence is limited to the CDR3, 54 bases, with the frame set at the first base. CDR1 and CDR2 (ENHRY, SYGVKD) derive from the germline V gene. Trimmed from V: 8 bases; trimmed from J: 2 bases; junction bases lacking a gene match: 13. These data originate in a study of T cell responses to AZD1222 COVID-19 vaccine (dated by TCRdb to the early 2020s). In terms of the full investigation: A total of just over 230 trial participants underwent TCR sequencing, of whom some 210 received two doses of AZD1222 and approximately 25 received two doses of the MenACWY control vaccine. Trial participants were enrolled into age subgroups of 18-55, 56-69 and 70-plus years, which contained around 150, 28 and 57 TCR-sequenced participants, respectively. Study-wide conclusions, independent of this receptor: The 56-69-year group was small, and its depth increase did not reach significance, likely because of low power. The vaccine-associated CD4 TCRs covered the entire spike protein, and the dominant responses fell in regions 160-218 and 743-854. Because no day 14 peak-response samples were available, the repertoires could be characterized only after the peak T cell response. Reportedly, close to half of the unique spike-specific TCRs recognized epitopes lying outside the regions that are mutated in the B.1.351 and B.1.1.7 variants. A significant rise in spike-specific TCR breadth and depth was observed after two AZD1222 doses relative to day 0 and relative to MenACWY recipients. Conclusions about previously exposed vaccinees are limited because only a handful of AZD1222 recipients were SARS-CoV-2 seropositive at baseline. Participants were mostly white British, with more females than males. The authors suggested clonal diversity may have been underestimated.

The clonotype comes from an adult who had recovered from COVID-19. Sequencing used peripheral blood, obtained after recovery from COVID-19. The receptor chain draws on TRBV10-3 and TRBJ2-7; 15 nucleotides in the junction match TRBD2. The nucleotide sequence reads TGTGCCATCGCTCCGGGACTAGCGGGAGGAGAATCCCCCTACGAGCAGTACTTC. Translated, it gives CAIAPGLAGGESPYEQYF.